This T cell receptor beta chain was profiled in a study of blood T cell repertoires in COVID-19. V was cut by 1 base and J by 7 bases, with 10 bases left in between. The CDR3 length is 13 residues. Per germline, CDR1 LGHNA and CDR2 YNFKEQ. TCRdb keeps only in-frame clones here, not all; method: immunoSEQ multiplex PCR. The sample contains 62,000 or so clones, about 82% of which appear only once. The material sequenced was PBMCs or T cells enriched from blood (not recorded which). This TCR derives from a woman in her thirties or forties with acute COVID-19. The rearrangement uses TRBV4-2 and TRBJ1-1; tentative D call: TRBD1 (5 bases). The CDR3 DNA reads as TGTGCCAGCAGCCAAGGGTCAGGGCTTGAAGCTTTCTTT. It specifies CASSQGSGLEAFF.